This TCR beta chain was identified during a study of T cell clones after liver transplantation. Study at large: In this trial, immunosuppression withdrawal was attempted within 2 years of liver transplant. Patients counted as tolerant after at least one year off all immunosuppression, enzymes not exceeding twice normal. Whole-study findings and limits: Low donor cell numbers restricted donor-reactive repertoire measurement in a couple of subjects.

A word on this clone: The target antigen is unknown.

This CDR3 region has 14 residues. V lost 6 bases and J 0 bases, leaving 12 bases between the germline ends. Germline V gives CDR1 SNHLY, CDR2 FYNNEI. The table came from immunoSEQ multiplex PCR; TCRdb's copy has only in-frame clones and leaves some out. This sample yields about 9,900 clones, of which about 80% are seen a single time; about 17% belongs to the top ten. Material: CD8+ T cells from blood, obtained before liver transplant. The origin of this receptor is a human donor who received a liver transplant. V gene TRBV2 combines with J gene TRBJ2-7; D is tentatively TRBD1 or TRBD2 (5 bases each). CDR3 amino acids: CASRGVEPSYEQYF. As DNA, the CDR3 is TGTGCCAGCAGGGGGGTGGAGCCCTCCTACGAGCAGTACTTC. Using reference TRBV2 and TRBJ2-7 for the parts outside the CDR3, the full variable domain is EPEVTQTPSHQVTQMGQEVILRCVPISNHLYFYWYRQILGQKVEFLVSFYNNEISEKSEIFDDQFSVERPDGSNFTLKIRSTKLEDSAMYFCASRGVEPSYEQYFGPGTRLTVT.